This T cell receptor beta chain emerged from a study of Graves' ophthalmopathy and Graves' hyperthyroidism (dated by TCRdb to between 2018 and 2020). General notes on the study: Peripheral blood was collected at initial diagnosis, before any treatment. To tell Graves' ophthalmopathy apart from Graves' hyperthyroidism, and to predict which patients would progress to ophthalmopathy, the study relied on TCR beta repertoire signatures. In total, 135 blood samples were TCR-sequenced: approximately 42 ophthalmopathy, roughly 77 hyperthyroidism and around 17 hyperthyroidism-to-ophthalmopathy patients. To explore V-J signatures distinguishing ophthalmopathy from hyperthyroidism, a discovery set of roughly 100 patients (fewer than 45 ophthalmopathy, some 57 stable hyperthyroidism) was enrolled. For independent validation, a separate cohort was made up of 18 hyperthyroidism patients plus 17 patients who later progressed from hyperthyroidism to ophthalmopathy. In more than five hyperthyroidism patients, T-cell repertoires of thyroid tissue and blood were compared. After sampling, hyperthyroidism patients received methimazole starting at 30 mg daily, and ophthalmopathy patients received high-dose intravenous methylprednisolone. Overall results and qualifications from the work: Among expanded thyroid clonotypes with frequency above 0.001, most also showed up in blood, which suggests that blood repertoires may reflect the thyroid immune response. In cross-validation, the 13-signature model distinguished ophthalmopathy from stable hyperthyroidism with about 87% sensitivity and around 81% specificity, and in the test set the corresponding values were approximately 80% and 75%. In validation, the model predicted ophthalmopathy progression with about 70% sensitivity and roughly 72% specificity; some 13 predicted patients were CT-confirmed with GO in a median of around 6 months. No statistical method was used to predetermine the sample size, and group allocation was not hidden from the investigators.

The ophthalmopathy patients had moderately to severely active disease, with a Clinical Activity Score of 3 or higher, a NOSPECS grade of 4 or higher, and a disease duration of less than 3 months. Patients with other autoimmune diseases, uncontrolled infections, pregnancy or lactation were excluded from the study. Diagnosis was based on clinical symptoms, serum thyroxine, TRAb, thyroid ultrasound and orbital computed tomography. PBMCs were isolated from about 9.2 ml of fresh peripheral blood by Ficoll-Paque density gradient centrifugation. Total RNA was extracted using Trizol reagent, and RNA quality was checked on an Agilent 2100 Bioanalyzer. On this clonotype itself: Its target antigen remains unknown. No quality values exist for individual bases; no much larger clone is one base distant.

TCR beta CDR3 regions were amplified from RNA transcripts for repertoire sequencing. A first-round RT-PCR used HTBI primers with the Qiagen OneStep RT-PCR kit, followed by a second-round multiplex PCR, size selection and purification. Sequencing of the libraries was carried out on an Illumina HiSeq2000 in paired-end mode with 100 bp reads. The source study handled its data this way. SOAPnuke was used to process the reads, throwing out any read that had adapters, had uncalled bases, had a mean Phred below 15, or lacked an exact constant-primer or identifier match. COPE v1.2.5 was used to merge the high-quality paired reads. Each unique nucleotide sequence was treated as a clonotype, and MiTCR v1.1 was used to align the clonotypes to the IMGT TRB V, D and J references. Analysis was restricted to V-J combinations with a frequency above 0.0001, which covered 98% to 99.2% of repertoires. A TCR clonal expansion and chaos score per V-J combination was defined as the ratio of F50 clonal expansion to chaos observed in the TCRdist matrix. Features were reduced by Welch's t-statistics and random forest to around 14 V-J combinations, which fed a naive Bayes classifier. Thyroid-blood repertoire similarity was quantified with the Morisita-Horn index. TCRdb reworked the public reads: Q25 trimming with fastp, MiXCR clone assembly, productive beta chains retained. Rows merge per CDR3 protein into single entries with the most common DNA and genes. TCRdb's processing, not the authors' own work, is the source of the V and J calls. This sample comprises 600,000 to 700,000 distinct CDR3 sequences, more than 40% of them detected only once. 3% to 4% of the sample goes to the ten largest clones.

For this chain, trimming is 7 bases at the V end and 0 bases at the J end, and the number of junction bases without a gene match is 3. Sequences LNHDA (CDR1) and SQIVND (CDR2) are obtained from the germline V gene (reference sequence). Including cysteine and phenylalanine, the CDR3 has 15 amino acids. Of all the DNA, just the CDR3 is kept, 45 bases in frame from base 1. The sequenced sample consisted of peripheral blood. The chain uses TRBV19 and TRBJ2-2; 9 bases in between match TRBD2. This receptor was identified in an adult man with Graves' ophthalmopathy. The CDR3: CASTPSGTNTGELFF. The DNA reads TGTGCCAGTACCCCTAGCGGGACGAACACCGGGGAGCTGTTTTTT.